A single sample is the source of the 28 T cell receptor beta chains below, sequenced in a study of CD8+CD57+ T cells in acquired aplastic anemia. Genomic DNA, serving as template, underwent TCR beta VDJ and CDR3 profiling. TCRdb re-called the reads through MiXCR, storing one row per CDR3 protein. The repertoire holds under 350,000 distinct CDR3 sequences, 56% seen once, with less than 9.5% in the top ten. The source material was sorted CD4+, CD8+, or CD8+CD57+ T cells (not recorded which) from PBMCs. All receptors derive from a human donor with severe aplastic anemia or a healthy control (not recorded which).

This rearrangement joins TRBV2 to TRBJ2-7; 7 bases fit TRBD2. The CDR3 is 14 residues long. J gave up 6 bases and V 3 bases, and 8 bases lay outside the gene matches. The germline V gene encodes CDR1 SNHLY and CDR2 FYNNEI. CDR3 nucleotide sequence: TGTGCCAGCAGTGATACCGGACTAGTGGGCGAGCAGTACTTC. Translating it yields CASSDTGLVGEQYF.

This sequence joins TRBV29-1 and TRBJ2-1; 12 bases fit TRBD2. Trimming cost V 5 bases and J 0 bases; bases outside gene matches: 8. Germline V gene lookup returns CDR1 SQVTM and CDR2 ANQGSEA. CDR3 length: 17 residues. This CDR3 reads CSVPSLGLAGSYNEQFF. In nucleotides, the CDR3 is TGCAGCGTTCCGTCCTTGGGACTAGCGGGCTCCTACAATGAGCAGTTCTTC.

This clonotype occurred many times. This chain joins TRBV7-3 and TRBJ2-5, with D perhaps being TRBD1 or TRBD2 (5 bases each). Germline CDR1 and CDR2: SGHTA and FQGTGA. CDR3 size: 14 residues. Trimming took off 3 bases at V and 3 bases at J, with 11 bases between the two ends. CDR3 DNA sequence: TGTGCCAGCAGCTTTGGAGGCAGGGAAGAGACCCAGTACTTC. Translated, it gives CASSFGGREETQYF.

This clonotype was counted a few times. This chain uses TRBV20-1 with TRBJ1-6; 8 positions match TRBD1. Per the germline V gene, CDR1 is DFQATT and CDR2 is SNEGSKA (reference sequence). CDR3 length equals 14 residues. Trimming took 3 bases from V and 11 from J; bases not matched to a gene: 9. In DNA form, the CDR3 reads TGCAGTGCTAGGCAGGACAGGGTCTGGGCACCCCTCCACTTT. This translates into CSARQDRVWAPLHF.

The chain carries TRBV29-1 and TRBJ2-7, with TRBD1 identical over 9 bases. The CDR3 contains 15 residues. V lost 7 bases to trimming and J lost 2 bases; unmatched junction nucleotides: 12. Germline CDR1 SQVTM, CDR2 ANQGSEA. CDR3 residues: CSAIPGTGITYEQYF. CDR3 DNA sequence: TGCAGCGCTATTCCCGGGACAGGGATTACCTACGAGCAGTACTTC.

Many counts were recorded for this clonotype. The CDR3 region is CASASPTGLNYGYTF. CDR3 in DNA: TGTGCCAGCGCTTCCCCGACAGGATTGAACTATGGCTACACCTTC. The genes are TRBV27 and TRBJ1-2, with a tentative D call TRBD1 (6 bases). Trimming pared 8 bases from V and 2 bases from J, leaving 18 bases between. CDR1 and CDR2 (germline): MNHEY, SMNVEV (reference sequence). The CDR3 contains 15 residues.

This clonotype has more than one count but fewer than ten. This chain uses TRBV7-6 with TRBJ2-7; 12 bases agree with TRBD1. The V segment lost 0 bases and the J segment 6 bases; nucleotides outside the gene matches: 9. Germline CDR1 and CDR2: SGHVS and FNYEAQ. The CDR3 sequence is 17 residues long. In DNA form, the CDR3 reads TGTGCCAGCAGCTTAGCGGCAGGGACAGGGGGCGGGGGCGAGCAGTACTTC. The encoded protein is CASSLAAGTGGGGEQYF.

The V gene is TRBV7-2, the J gene TRBJ2-5, with D unclear. Per the germline V gene, CDR1 is SGHTA and CDR2 is FQGNSA. V lost 7 bases and J 5 bases, leaving 8 bases between the germline ends. This CDR3 spans 11 amino acids. The CDR3 DNA is TGTGCCAGCAAAATAGGGGAGACCCAGTACTTC. Residues: CASKIGETQYF.

Ten or more counts support this clonotype. The chain is built from TRBV11-3 and TRBJ2-7, with D tentatively TRBD2 (6 bases). The CDR3 extends over 16 amino acids. V was shortened by 5 bases and J by 0 bases, with 17 bases between the two germline ends. CDR1 and CDR2 from the germline V gene are SGHNT and YENEEA. This CDR3 is CASSPGRGPSSYEQYF. The DNA of the CDR3 is TGTGCCAGCAGCCCCGGGAGAGGACCAAGCTCCTACGAGCAGTACTTC.

The chain combines TRBV19 with TRBJ2-5, with TRBD1 identical over 7 bases. Unmatched junction bases numbered 4, after V lost 4 bases and J lost 5 bases. In germline, CDR1 is LNHDA, CDR2 SQIVND (reference sequence). The CDR3 consists of 13 residues. CDR3 sequence reads: CASSRTGRETQYF. Here the CDR3 DNA reads TGTGCCAGTAGTAGGACAGGACGGGAGACCCAGTACTTC. The variable domain in full, with the rest retrieved from reference TRBV19 and TRBJ2-5, is DGGITQSPKYLFRKEGQNVTLSCEQNLNHDAMYWYRQDPGQGLRLIYYSQIVNDFQKGDIAEGYSVSREKKESFPLTVTSAQKNPTAFYLCASSRTGRETQYFGPGTRLLVL.

This clonotype has a count of ten or more. The chain joins TRBV5-1 to TRBJ2-7; 10 nucleotides match TRBD1. The V segment lost 0 bases and the J segment 5 bases; nucleotides outside the gene matches: 2. The germline V gene encodes CDR1 SGHRS and CDR2 YFSETQ. The CDR3 length is 14 residues. The chain's CDR3 is CASSLEGQGNEQYF. In nucleotides, the CDR3 is TGCGCCAGCAGCTTGGAGGGACAGGGGAACGAGCAGTACTTC.

The V gene is TRBV2, the J gene TRBJ1-5, with D tentatively TRBD1 (6 bases). The CDR3 sequence is 15 residues long. V lost 6 bases and J 1 base, leaving 13 bases between the germline ends. The germline V gene encodes CDR1 SNHLY and CDR2 FYNNEI. The CDR3 loop reads CASRTTGMSNQPQHF. The CDR3 nucleotides are TGTGCCAGCAGAACCACAGGGATGAGCAATCAGCCCCAGCATTTT.

In this sample, this clonotype turned up many times. The CDR3 nucleotides read TGTGCCAGCAGCCAAGATTTCGAGGGCCTTGGTTCCGGGGAGCTGTTTTTT. Translated: CASSQDFEGLGSGELFF. The genes are TRBV4-2 and TRBJ2-2, with TRBD2 as a possible D gene (5 bases). The CDR3 is made up of 17 amino acids. V lost 0 bases, J lost 6 bases, and 17 bases lay in between. The V gene's germline CDR1 is LGHNA and CDR2 YNFKEQ.

The V and J genes are TRBV19 and TRBJ1-4, with D uncertain. With 10 bases removed from V and 7 bases from J, the gap between germline ends came to 19 bases. This CDR3 is 14 amino acids long. Per the germline V gene, CDR1 is LNHDA and CDR2 is SQIVND (reference sequence). DNA for the CDR3: TGTGCCACCCGAGATGTGGGCGGGAGTGAAAAACTGTTTTTT. Protein: CATRDVGGSEKLFF.

The J gene is TRBJ2-1, the V gene TRBV20-1; TRBD1 is a possible D gene (7 bases). Germline CDR1 and CDR2: DFQATT and SNEGSKA (reference sequence). V shed 5 bases and J shed 2 bases, with 16 bases lying between them. CDR3 size: 15 residues. CDR3 residues: CSAGGTASPYNEQFF. In DNA form, the CDR3 reads TGCAGTGCTGGAGGGACAGCGAGCCCCTACAATGAGCAGTTCTTC.

The V and J genes are TRBV2 and TRBJ2-7; D unresolved. CDR1 SNHLY and CDR2 FYNNEI come from the germline V gene. The CDR3 totals 12 residues. With 7 bases removed from V and 2 bases from J, the gap between germline ends came to 9 bases. The CDR3: CASINTAYEQYF. In nucleotides, the CDR3 is TGTGCCAGCATAAACACAGCCTACGAGCAGTACTTC.

Many counts were recorded for this clonotype. The chain has TRBV5-1 and TRBJ1-2; tentative D call: TRBD1 (5 bases). Trimming took off 4 bases at V and 5 bases at J, with 18 bases between the two ends. This CDR3 is built from 15 residues. CDR1 is SGHRS, CDR2 YFSETQ, per germline. Written as DNA, the CDR3 is TGCGCCAGCAGCCCGGAGGCAGGGACGGTGTATGGCTACACCTTC. It translates to CASSPEAGTVYGYTF.

The chain couples TRBV20-1 to TRBJ2-7, with 7 bases identical to TRBD2. CDR3 size: 12 residues. Germline V gene data show CDR1 as DFQATT and CDR2 as SNEGSKA (reference sequence). Trimming removed 7 bases from V and 0 bases from J; junction bases left unmatched: 3. CDR3 residues: CSGGGNSYEQYF. The CDR3 nucleotides read TGCAGTGGGGGGGGGAACTCCTACGAGCAGTACTTC.

The rearrangement links TRBV3-1 to TRBJ1-1; maybe TRBD1 (5 bases). The V gene lost 4 bases and the J gene lost 1 base, with 10 bases spanning the gap. Germline V gives CDR1 LGHDT, CDR2 YNNKEL (reference sequence). CDR3 length: 14 residues. The DNA of the CDR3 is TGTGCCAGCAGCCGGTTACAGGCGAACACTGAAGCTTTCTTT. It codes for CASSRLQANTEAFF.

The CDR3 here is CSAEGGATPIYEQYF. The CDR3 bases are TGCAGTGCCGAAGGGGGCGCTACTCCGATCTACGAGCAGTACTTC. The chain combines TRBV20-1 with TRBJ2-7; 7 bases agree with TRBD1. This CDR3 spans 15 amino acids. Per germline, CDR1 DFQATT and CDR2 SNEGSKA (reference sequence). After removal of 6 bases from V and 3 bases from J, the junction contained 14 bases not matched to a gene.

The CDR3, as DNA: TGTGCCAGCAGCTTACAGGGTGGGAGCACTGAAGCTTTCTTT. Encoded protein: CASSLQGGSTEAFF. The rearrangement joins TRBV7-9 to TRBJ1-1; the D gene is possibly TRBD1 (5 bases). The CDR3 has 14 residues. Germline values: CDR1 SEHNR, CDR2 FQNEAQ (reference sequence). V was shortened by 2 bases and J by 4 bases, with 11 bases between the two germline ends.

The chain has TRBV7-6 and TRBJ2-2; 8 bases map to TRBD1. Unmatched junction bases numbered 6, after V lost 7 bases and J lost 2 bases. Germline CDR1 and CDR2: SGHVS and FNYEAQ. This CDR3 has 15 amino acids. The CDR3 DNA reads as TGTGCCAGCACCAGGGGGCCGCGTAACACCGGGGAGCTGTTTTTT. Protein: CASTRGPRNTGELFF. The entire variable domain, with the rest obtained from reference TRBV7-6 and TRBJ2-2, is as follows: GAGVSQSPRYKVTKRGQDVALRCDPISGHVSLYWYRQALGQGPEFLTYFNYEAQQDKSGLPNDRFSAERPEGSISTLTIQRTEQRDSAMYRCASTRGPRNTGELFFGEGSRLTVL.

This clonotype was detected many times. The chain carries TRBV20-1 and TRBJ1-4; 7 bases are a match to TRBD1. Germline CDR1 DFQATT, CDR2 SNEGSKA (reference sequence). V shed 5 bases and J 2 bases; nucleotides not matched to a gene: 2. The CDR3 extends over 13 amino acids. CDR3 region: CSALQGTNEKLFF. The CDR3 nucleotides are TGCAGTGCTCTACAGGGGACTAATGAAAAACTGTTTTTT.

The chain couples TRBV6-1 to TRBJ2-7; D gene unclear. Germline loops: CDR1 MNHNS, CDR2 SASEGT. This CDR3 is built from 12 residues. The germline V and J ends were trimmed by 9 bases and 11 bases, with 20 bases remaining between them. The CDR3 reads CASRRLIHREYF. The CDR3 DNA reads as TGTGCCAGTAGGAGACTCATTCATCGAGAGTACTTC.

This rearrangement joins TRBV24-1 to TRBJ1-2, with D tentatively TRBD1 (6 bases). Germline CDR1 reads KGHDR; CDR2 reads SFDVKD. V lost 5 bases and J 4 bases, leaving 10 bases between the germline ends. The CDR3 length is 13 residues. The CDR3 DNA follows: TGTGCCACCAGTGGGACAGTCGGCTATGGCTACACCTTC. Translating it yields CATSGTVGYGYTF.

The chain employs TRBV24-1 and TRBJ2-1; tentatively, D is TRBD2 (5 bases). Trimming took 0 bases from V and 4 from J, leaving 9 bases between them. This CDR3 comprises 15 residues. Per the germline V gene, CDR1 is KGHDR and CDR2 is SFDVKD. Here the CDR3 reads CATSDLRGGYNEQFF. The CDR3, as DNA: TGTGCCACCAGTGATTTGCGGGGTGGGTACAATGAGCAGTTCTTC.

This clonotype was observed many times. This chain connects TRBV7-2 to TRBJ2-5; D possibly matches TRBD1 or TRBD2 (5 bases each). The CDR3 has 16 amino acids. CDR1 and CDR2 (germline): SGHTA, FQGNSA. V dropped 3 bases and J dropped 1 base, with 15 bases sitting between them. CDR3 DNA: TGTGCCAGCAGCTTTCCACTAACTAGGGGCCAAGAGACCCAGTACTTC. Translated: CASSFPLTRGQETQYF. Supplemented by reference TRBV7-2 and TRBJ2-5, the full variable domain reads GAGVSQSPSNKVTEKGKDVELRCDPISGHTALYWYRQSLGQGLEFLIYFQGNSAPDKSGLPSDRFSAERTGGSVSTLTIQRTQQEDSAVYLCASSFPLTRGQETQYFGPGTRLLVL.

This chain uses TRBV20-1 with TRBJ1-2; tentatively, D is TRBD1 (5 bases). Trimming took off 0 bases at V and 3 bases at J, with 17 bases between the two ends. Germline assignment: CDR1 DFQATT and CDR2 SNEGSKA (reference sequence). The CDR3 is made up of 16 amino acids. The DNA for the CDR3 is TGCAGTGCTAGAGATCACGGGGACGCGGGGGACTATGGCTACACCTTC. This sequence encodes CSARDHGDAGDYGYTF.